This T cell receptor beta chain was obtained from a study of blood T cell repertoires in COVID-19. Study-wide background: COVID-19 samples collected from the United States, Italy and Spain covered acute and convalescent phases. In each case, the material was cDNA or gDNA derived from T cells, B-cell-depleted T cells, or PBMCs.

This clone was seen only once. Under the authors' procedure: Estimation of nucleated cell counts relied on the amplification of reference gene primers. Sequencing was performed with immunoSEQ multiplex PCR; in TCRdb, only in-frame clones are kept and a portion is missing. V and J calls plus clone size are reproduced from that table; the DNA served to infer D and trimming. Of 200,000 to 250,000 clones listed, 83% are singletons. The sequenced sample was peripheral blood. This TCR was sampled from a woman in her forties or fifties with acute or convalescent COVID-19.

The CDR3 protein is CASSQNTGELFF. Written as DNA, the CDR3 is TGTGCCAGCAGCCAGAATACCGGGGAGCTGTTTTTT. The rearrangement uses TRBV12-3 or TRBV12-4 and TRBJ2-2, with D unresolved. This CDR3 contains 12 residues. Trimming cost V 6 bases and J 5 bases, with 7 bases left between them.